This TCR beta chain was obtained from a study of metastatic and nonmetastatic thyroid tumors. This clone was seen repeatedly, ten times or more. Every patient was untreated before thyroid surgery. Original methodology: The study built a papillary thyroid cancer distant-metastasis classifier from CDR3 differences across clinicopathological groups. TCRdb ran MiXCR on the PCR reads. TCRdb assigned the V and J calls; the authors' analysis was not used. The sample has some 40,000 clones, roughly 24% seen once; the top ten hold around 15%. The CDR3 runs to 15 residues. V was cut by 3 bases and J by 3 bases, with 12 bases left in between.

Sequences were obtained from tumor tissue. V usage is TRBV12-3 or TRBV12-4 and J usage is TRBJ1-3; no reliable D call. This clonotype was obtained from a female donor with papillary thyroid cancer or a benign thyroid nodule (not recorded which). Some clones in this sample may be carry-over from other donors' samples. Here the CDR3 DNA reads TGTGCCAGCAGTTTCCGTTCTGGGAATGGAAACACCATATATTTT. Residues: CASSFRSGNGNTIYF.